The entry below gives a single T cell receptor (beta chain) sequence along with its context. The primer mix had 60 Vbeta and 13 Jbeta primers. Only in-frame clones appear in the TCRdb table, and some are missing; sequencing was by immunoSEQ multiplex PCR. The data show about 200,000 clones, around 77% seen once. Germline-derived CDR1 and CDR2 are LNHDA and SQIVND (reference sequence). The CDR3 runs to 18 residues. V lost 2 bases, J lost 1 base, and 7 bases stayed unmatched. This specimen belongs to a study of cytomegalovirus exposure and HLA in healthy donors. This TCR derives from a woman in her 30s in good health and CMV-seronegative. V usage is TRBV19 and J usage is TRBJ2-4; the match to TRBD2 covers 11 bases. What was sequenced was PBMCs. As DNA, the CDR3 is TGTGCCAGTAGTATAAGGCTAGCGGGGGGAGGGGCCAAAAACATTCAGTACTTC. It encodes CASSIRLAGGGAKNIQYF.